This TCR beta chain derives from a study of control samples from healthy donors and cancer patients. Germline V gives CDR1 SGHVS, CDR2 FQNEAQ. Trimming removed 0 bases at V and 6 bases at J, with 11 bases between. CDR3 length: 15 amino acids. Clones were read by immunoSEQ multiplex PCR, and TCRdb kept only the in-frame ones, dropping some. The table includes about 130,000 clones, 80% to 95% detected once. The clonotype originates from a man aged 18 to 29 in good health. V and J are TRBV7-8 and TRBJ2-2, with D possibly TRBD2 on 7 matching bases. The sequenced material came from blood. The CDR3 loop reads CASSLAGGPAGELFF. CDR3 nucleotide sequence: TGTGCCAGCAGCTTAGCGGGGGGGCCGGCCGGGGAGCTGTTTTTT.